The 14 T cell receptor beta chains below come from one sample, sequenced in a study of OX40 agonist ivuxolimab in advanced cancers. Data came from immunoSEQ multiplex PCR; TCRdb stores just in-frame clones and leaves some out. Found here are about 100,000 clones, more than 80% of them singletons; the top ten hold about 5.5%. The specimen comprised CD4+ or CD8+ T cells sorted from blood, sampled in a trial of the OX40 agonist ivuxolimab. The receptors shown here come from an adult with an advanced solid tumor such as melanoma, head and neck, liver or kidney cancer.

This chain links TRBV2 with TRBJ2-2; 7 positions match TRBD1. Germline CDR1 and CDR2: SNHLY and FYNNEI. The CDR3 totals 17 residues. The V segment lost 5 bases and the J segment 3 bases; nucleotides outside the gene matches: 12. CDR3 sequence reads: CASSPRTTGIHTGELFF. The CDR3 DNA reads TGTGCCAGCAGTCCCCGGACGACAGGGATTCACACCGGGGAGCTGTTTTTT.

The V call is TRBV27, the J call TRBJ2-2; TRBD2 matches 8 bases. The length of the CDR3 is 15 residues. Per the germline V gene, CDR1 is MNHEY and CDR2 is SMNVEV (reference sequence). The V and J ends lost 6 bases and 4 bases, in that order; junction bases with no gene match: 7. CDR3 in amino acids: CASSPRRGGTGELFF. CDR3 bases: TGTGCCAGCAGCCCCCGACGGGGGGGCACCGGGGAGCTGTTTTTT.

The V and J genes are TRBV11-2 and TRBJ2-2; 8 bases are a match to TRBD1. Germline V gene lookup returns CDR1 SGHAT and CDR2 FQNNGV. CDR3 length: 14 amino acids. Losses at the gene ends were 3 bases for V and 7 bases for J; bases not matched to a gene: 4. The CDR3 protein is CASSLDRAVGELFF. The DNA of the CDR3 is TGTGCCAGCAGCTTGGACAGGGCGGTCGGGGAGCTGTTTTTT. Full variable domain (rest looked up from reference TRBV11-2 and TRBJ2-2): EAGVAQSPRYKIIEKRQSVAFWCNPISGHATLYWYQQILGQGPKLLIQFQNNGVVDDSQLPKDRFSAERLKGVDSTLKIQPAKLEDSAVYLCASSLDRAVGELFFGEGSRLTVL.

The chain combines TRBV19 with TRBJ2-3; possibly TRBD2 for D (6 bases). The CDR3 runs to 16 residues. From germline, CDR1 is LNHDA and CDR2 SQIVND (reference sequence). V was clipped by 1 base and J by 1 base, with 12 bases between them. The CDR3 DNA follows: TGTGCCAGTAGTATAGTGCCTAGCGACCGCACAGATACGCAGTATTTT. Protein: CASSIVPSDRTDTQYF.

J is TRBJ1-1 and V is TRBV30; D is unclear. This CDR3 has 13 residues. The V gene lost 1 base and the J gene lost 1 base, with 7 bases spanning the gap. Per germline, CDR1 GTSNPN and CDR2 SVGIG (reference sequence). The CDR3 spells CAWSGGSNTEAFF. The CDR3 nucleotides are TGTGCCTGGAGTGGGGGATCGAACACTGAAGCTTTCTTT.

This chain connects TRBV29-1 to TRBJ1-2; D remains unclear. Germline CDR1 and CDR2: SQVTM and ANQGSEA. The CDR3 consists of 13 residues. The V and J ends lost 7 bases and 4 bases respectively, with 16 bases between them. CDR3 sequence: CSDLLPGGYGYTF. CDR3 sequence (DNA): TGCAGCGATCTACTTCCAGGCGGCTATGGCTACACCTTC. Based on the CDR3 plus reference TRBV29-1 and TRBJ1-2, the full variable domain is SAVISQKPSRDICQRGTSLTIQCQVDSQVTMMFWYRQQPGQSLTLIATANQGSEATYESGFVIDKFPISRPNLTFSTLTVSNMSPEDSSIYLCSDLLPGGYGYTFGSGTRLTVV.

The chain couples TRBV15 to TRBJ1-5, with D perhaps matching TRBD1 (5 bases). The V gene's germline CDR1 is LNHNV and CDR2 YYDKDF (reference sequence). The CDR3 contains 16 residues. Trimming shortened V by 4 bases and J by 1 base, and 14 bases separated the two germline ends. The CDR3 is CATSTAWGESNQPQHF. Written as DNA, the CDR3 is TGTGCCACCAGCACCGCCTGGGGGGAAAGCAATCAGCCCCAGCATTTT.

The chain is built from TRBV6-1 and TRBJ1-3; D is possibly TRBD1 (5 bases). Germline V lookup: CDR1 MNHNS, CDR2 SASEGT. Trimming removed 1 base at V and 2 bases at J, with 9 bases between. This CDR3 is 15 amino acids long. CDR3: CASSEGTLAGNTIYF. The CDR3 DNA is TGTGCCAGCAGTGAAGGGACATTGGCTGGAAACACCATATATTTT.

Here the CDR3 DNA reads TGTGCCAGCGGAGTGGAGGGGGGATACGAGCAGTACTTC. Translating gives CASGVEGGYEQYF. The rearrangement joins TRBV6-1 to TRBJ2-7; D possibly uses TRBD1 or TRBD2 (6 bases each). The CDR3 consists of 13 residues. Trimming cost V 8 bases and J 4 bases, with 15 bases left between them. The V gene's germline CDR1 is MNHNS and CDR2 SASEGT.

DNA for the CDR3: TGTGCCTGGTCCCGGGCCCCGGCGACGGAAGCTTTCTTT. Its protein product is CAWSRAPATEAFF. The V call is TRBV30, the J call TRBJ1-1, with unresolved D. This CDR3 has 13 residues. Trimming pared 5 bases from V and 8 bases from J, leaving 18 bases between. The germline CDR1 and CDR2 sequences are GTSNPN and SVGIG (reference sequence).

This chain connects TRBV7-9 to TRBJ2-7; D is unresolved. The germline gives CDR1 SEHNR, CDR2 FQNEAQ (reference sequence). The CDR3 runs 15 residues. V shed 1 base and J shed 3 bases, with 13 bases lying between them. CDR3 nucleotide sequence: TGTGCCAGCAGCTTAGGGGCGGAGCGCCTCTACGAGCAGTACTTC. Translating gives CASSLGAERLYEQYF.

The chain is built from TRBV6-4 and TRBJ2-7; D may be TRBD2 (6 bases). CDR1 is MRHNA and CDR2 is SNTAGT in the germline V gene. V lost 4 bases and J 0 bases, leaving 13 bases between the germline ends. The CDR3 length is 15 residues. CDR3: CASSVDPTSSYEQYF. CDR3 nucleotides: TGTGCCAGCAGTGTTGACCCGACTAGCTCCTACGAGCAGTACTTC.

The J gene is TRBJ2-1, the V gene TRBV19; D is ambiguous. Germline V gene data show CDR1 as LNHDA and CDR2 as SQIVND (reference sequence). The CDR3 covers 13 residues. V lost 4 bases, J lost 9 bases, and 13 bases lay in between. The CDR3 bases are TGTGCCAGTAGTAGCGGCCCCACCGGTGAGCAGTTCTTC. Its protein product is CASSSGPTGEQFF.

The chain couples TRBV19 to TRBJ2-6; D gene unclear. Looked up from germline, CDR1 is LNHDA and CDR2 is SQIVND (reference sequence). V was clipped by 5 bases and J by 0 bases, with 11 bases between them. The CDR3 spans 16 residues. CDR3 region: CASSPRLFSGANVLTF. In nucleotides, the CDR3 is TGTGCCAGTAGTCCCCGACTGTTCTCTGGGGCCAACGTCCTGACTTTC. The full variable domain, rest sourced from reference TRBV19 and TRBJ2-6, is DGGITQSPKYLFRKEGQNVTLSCEQNLNHDAMYWYRQDPGQGLRLIYYSQIVNDFQKGDIAEGYSVSREKKESFPLTVTSAQKNPTAFYLCASSPRLFSGANVLTFGAGSRLTVL.